This entry is about one T cell receptor (beta chain). The length of the CDR3 is 15 residues. Germline V CDR1 and CDR2: SNHLY, FYNNEI. V shed 6 bases, J shed 1 base, and the junction held 6 bases outside the gene matches. This specimen belongs to a study of blood T cell repertoires in COVID-19. Study-wide background: COVID-19 samples collected from the United States, Italy and Spain covered acute and convalescent phases. The analysed material was cDNA or gDNA that came from T cells, B-cell-depleted T cells, or PBMCs.

Repertoires were generated with immunoSEQ multiplex PCR, while TCRdb's copy carries only in-frame clones and drops some. Among roughly 250,000 clones, around 82% were seen once, and the ten largest hold about 5.3%. This rearrangement joins TRBV2 to TRBJ2-7, with TRBD1 identical over 10 bases. Material: peripheral blood. This TCR derives from a woman older than 75 with active or convalescent COVID-19. This CDR3 is CASSDSGQGSYEQYF. CDR3 bases: TGTGCCAGCAGCGATTCGGGACAGGGGTCCTACGAGCAGTACTTC.